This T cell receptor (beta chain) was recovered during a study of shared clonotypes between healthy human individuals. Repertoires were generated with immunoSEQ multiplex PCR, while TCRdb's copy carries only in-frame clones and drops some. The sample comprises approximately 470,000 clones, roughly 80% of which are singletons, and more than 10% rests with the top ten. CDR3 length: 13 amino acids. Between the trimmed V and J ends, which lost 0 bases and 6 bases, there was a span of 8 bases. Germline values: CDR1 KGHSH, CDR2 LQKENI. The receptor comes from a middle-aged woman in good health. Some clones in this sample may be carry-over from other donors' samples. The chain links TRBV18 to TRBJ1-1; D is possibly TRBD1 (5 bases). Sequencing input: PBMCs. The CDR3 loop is CASSPPGLAEAFF. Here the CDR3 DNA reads TGTGCCAGCTCACCACCGGGACTGGCTGAAGCTTTCTTT.